This TCR beta chain was documented in a study of T-cell reconstitution after alpha-beta-depleted transplantation in children. Study-wide results and limits: The origin of high day-60 TCRbeta diversity in some patients lay in surviving recipient T cells and thymic progenitors. A year had passed since transplant, and T-cell counts and diversity by then came mostly from newly produced T cells. About two months after transplant, alpha-beta T cells reportedly came from several hundred expanded graft clones.

In regard to this clonotype: What it recognizes is unknown.

This CDR3 region has 15 residues. Germline trimming cut 5 bases from V and 3 bases from J; bases unmatched to any gene: 6. The TCRbeta library was prepared with unique molecular identifiers. From the PCR reads, TCRdb called clonotypes with MiXCR, one entry per CDR3 protein. The data show about 610,000 distinct CDR3 sequences, with approximately 30% seen just once and 35% to 40% held by the top ten. The clonotype was recovered from a boy younger than two with Wiskott-Aldrich syndrome, due to receive a stem cell transplant. The material sequenced was PBMCs, taken before TCRalphabeta/CD19-depleted stem cell transplant. The genes are TRBV12-3 or TRBV12-4 and TRBJ2-3; TRBD2 matches 9 bases. The CDR3: CASSPSGKGTDTQYF. The CDR3 nucleotides read TGTGCCAGCAGTCCTAGCGGGAAAGGGACAGATACGCAGTATTTT.